The 26 T cell receptor beta chains below were found in one sample sequenced in a study of shared clonotypes between healthy human individuals. Measured with immunoSEQ multiplex PCR; TCRdb has only the in-frame clones, and not every one. The sample includes more than 1,200,000 clones, approximately 98.5% seen only once; the top ten take over 0.3%. Material for sequencing was naive CD4+ T cells sorted from blood. Subset of the sample: CD45RA+ positively selected. Receptor source: a man aged 25 to 40 in good health.

The chain combines TRBV7-3 with TRBJ2-3; D remains unclear. Deletions cut 5 bases from V and 7 bases from J, with 10 bases between. CDR3 size: 12 residues. Germline V lookup: CDR1 SGHTA, CDR2 FQGTGA. The CDR3, as DNA: TGTGCCAGCAGCCCGGACGTATATACGCAGTATTTT. This sequence encodes CASSPDVYTQYF.

The rearrangement links TRBV5-1 to TRBJ2-1; D is perhaps TRBD2 (5 bases). Germline V gene lookup returns CDR1 SGHRS and CDR2 YFSETQ. The CDR3 is 17 amino acids. V was trimmed by 0 bases and J by 0 bases, leaving 13 bases between them. CDR3 sequence reads: CASSLATDYFSYNEQFF. CDR3 bases: TGCGCCAGCAGCTTGGCCACAGACTATTTCTCCTACAATGAGCAGTTCTTC.

The chain links TRBV29-1 to TRBJ2-7; D might be TRBD1 (5 bases). The length of the CDR3 is 15 residues. The germline gives CDR1 SQVTM, CDR2 ANQGSEA. The germline V and J ends were trimmed by 7 bases and 4 bases, with 23 bases remaining between them. CDR3 DNA sequence: TGCAGCGCAAGGGGTATTGATCCACTCGGATACGAGCAGTACTTC. Protein sequence: CSARGIDPLGYEQYF.

The chain carries TRBV19 and TRBJ2-2; 9 nucleotides agree with TRBD1. CDR3 size: 16 residues. Germline CDR1 is LNHDA and CDR2 is SQIVND (reference sequence). With V trimmed by 2 bases and J by 1 base, 2 bases remained unmatched. CDR3 in DNA: TGTGCCAGTAGTATAACGACAGGGGGGAACACCGGGGAGCTGTTTTTT. Translation gives CASSITTGGNTGELFF.

V usage is TRBV7-2 and J usage is TRBJ2-1; the match to TRBD2 covers 8 bases. The trim removed 3 bases at V and 11 bases at J, leaving 12 bases unmatched. CDR1 SGHTA and CDR2 FQGNSA come from the germline V gene. CDR3 length: 15 residues. The CDR3 sequence: CASSFDPGLGFKQFF. The CDR3 DNA reads as TGTGCCAGCAGCTTCGACCCGGGACTAGGTTTTAAGCAGTTCTTC.

The chain couples TRBV2 to TRBJ2-3; a weak D match, TRBD1 (6 bases). The germline V gene has CDR1 SNHLY and CDR2 FYNNEI. Trimming pared 9 bases from V and 4 bases from J, leaving 11 bases between. The CDR3 loop spans 12 amino acids. The CDR3 sequence is CARQGWADTQYF. The DNA for the CDR3 is TGTGCCAGACAGGGTTGGGCAGATACGCAGTATTTT.

A remark on this clone: A read error may produce the germline difference seen at one junction end. For the CDR3, the DNA is TGTGCCTGGAGTCGGTTACGCACAAATACGCAGTATTTT. Its translation is CAWSRLRTNTQYF. The chain recombines TRBV30 with TRBJ2-3; D is undetermined. The CDR3 is made up of 13 amino acids. CDR1 GTSNPN and CDR2 SVGIG come from the germline V gene (reference sequence).

This clone was found once. The chain recombines TRBV7-9 with TRBJ2-7; perhaps TRBD1 as D (6 bases). V lost 5 bases and J lost 1, with 12 bases in between. The CDR3 is 14 amino acids. Germline V lookup: CDR1 SEHNR, CDR2 FQNEAQ (reference sequence). In nucleotides, the CDR3 is TGTGCCAGCAGCGGCCGGGACAATTCCTACGAGCAGTACTTC. The encoded protein is CASSGRDNSYEQYF.

This chain connects TRBV5-1 to TRBJ1-2; D unresolved. Trimming removed 3 bases at V and 4 bases at J, with 10 bases between. Per germline, CDR1 SGHRS and CDR2 YFSETQ. This CDR3 region has 13 residues. The CDR3 region is CASSSSLVYGYTF. As DNA, the CDR3 is TGCGCCAGCAGCTCGAGTCTAGTCTATGGCTACACCTTC.

This chain uses TRBV14 with TRBJ2-1; 11 nucleotides match TRBD2. This CDR3 region has 19 residues. The junction had 12 bases not matched to a gene; V was cut back by 3 bases and J by 2 bases. CDR1 is SGHDN, CDR2 FVKESK, per germline. CDR3 loop: CASSQLIGTSGIAYNEQFF. In DNA form, the CDR3 reads TGTGCCAGCAGCCAGCTGATCGGGACTAGCGGAATAGCCTACAATGAGCAGTTCTTC.

The chain uses TRBV19 and TRBJ2-7, with D possibly TRBD2 on 5 matching bases. The CDR3 has 14 residues. The germline gives CDR1 LNHDA, CDR2 SQIVND (reference sequence). Trimming removed 5 bases at V and 3 bases at J, with 14 bases between. This chain's CDR3 is CASSERVGIYEQYF. The DNA of the CDR3 is TGTGCCAGTAGTGAGAGGGTCGGAATCTACGAGCAGTACTTC.

The chain is built from TRBV12-5 and TRBJ2-7, with 8 bases identical to TRBD1. Germline lookup yields CDR1 LGHNT and CDR2 FRNRAP. This CDR3 is built from 14 residues. J lost 4 bases, V lost 6 bases, and 8 bases had no gene match. The CDR3, as DNA: TGTGCTAGTGGGCCCGGGACAGGACGATACGAGCAGTACTTC. Translating it yields CASGPGTGRYEQYF.

Written as DNA, the CDR3 is TGTGCCAGCAGCTGGAGGGGGGACGAGCAGTACTTC. As protein: CASSWRGDEQYF. The genes are TRBV5-5 and TRBJ2-7; either TRBD1 or TRBD2 may fit D (6 bases each). CDR1 SGHKS and CDR2 YYEKEE come from the germline V gene (reference sequence). The V end was cut by 3 bases, the J end by 5 bases, with 9 bases between. The CDR3 totals 12 residues. Combining the CDR3 with reference TRBV5-5 and TRBJ2-7 gives the whole variable domain DAGVTQSPTHLIKTRGQQVTLRCSPISGHKSVSWYQQVLGQGPQFIFQYYEKEERGRGNFPDRFSARQFPNYSSELNVNALLLGDSALYLCASSWRGDEQYFGPGTRLTVT.

The genes are TRBV4-1 and TRBJ1-5; D unclear. The V and J ends lost 1 base and 4 bases respectively, with 14 bases between them. This CDR3 contains 16 residues. From germline, CDR1 is MGHRA and CDR2 YSYEKL. The CDR3 reads CASSQVVSGMNQPQHF. The DNA for the CDR3 is TGCGCCAGCAGCCAAGTTGTCAGCGGGATGAATCAGCCCCAGCATTTT.

The gene calls are TRBV28 and TRBJ1-2; D is ambiguous. Germline CDR1 and CDR2: MDHEN and SYDVKM. Trimming cost V 5 bases and J 4 bases, with 11 bases left between them. The CDR3 has 13 residues. The CDR3 region has the DNA TGTGCCAGCAGTCTCGACAAACTCTATGGCTACACCTTC. As protein: CASSLDKLYGYTF.

The chain links TRBV11-3 to TRBJ2-2; D possibly uses TRBD1 or TRBD2 (6 bases each). With 5 bases removed from V and 7 bases from J, the gap between germline ends came to 23 bases. The CDR3 sequence is 17 residues long. CDR1 and CDR2 (germline): SGHNT, YENEEA. The CDR3 region is CASSARDTLAGNGELFF. Here the CDR3 DNA reads TGTGCCAGCAGCGCTAGGGACACCCTCGCGGGGAACGGGGAGCTGTTTTTT.

CDR3 residues: CASSVDGNIQYF. Here the CDR3 DNA reads TGCGCCAGCAGCGTGGACGGAAACATTCAGTACTTC. V gene TRBV5-1 combines with J gene TRBJ2-4; D is undetermined. Germline CDR1 reads SGHRS; CDR2 reads YFSETQ. The CDR3 sequence is 12 residues long. Between the trimmed V and J ends, which lost 4 bases and 6 bases, there was a span of 8 bases.

In regard to this clone: Other nucleotide sequences from this sample produce the same CDR3. V usage is TRBV7-2 and J usage is TRBJ1-5; D is uncertain. Trimming left V 4 bases short and J 0 bases short, with 4 bases between. The CDR3 is 13 residues long. Germline V gene sequence: CDR1 SGHTA, CDR2 FQGNSA. The CDR3 loop is CASSSNSNQPQHF. In DNA, the CDR3 is TGTGCCAGCAGCTCTAATAGCAATCAGCCCCAGCATTTT.

The J gene is TRBJ1-2, the V gene TRBV30, with a tentative D call TRBD1 (6 bases). Germline values: CDR1 GTSNPN, CDR2 SVGIG (reference sequence). Trimming removed 2 bases at V and 0 bases at J, with 19 bases between. The CDR3 contains 17 residues. CDR3 loop: CAWSLTTGTGSNYGYTF. As DNA, the CDR3 is TGTGCCTGGAGTCTCACAACAGGGACGGGGTCTAACTATGGCTACACCTTC.

This rearrangement joins TRBV11-2 to TRBJ2-7; D is unresolved. V was trimmed by 5 bases and J by 4 bases, leaving 6 bases between them. Germline loops: CDR1 SGHAT, CDR2 FQNNGV. This CDR3 has 11 amino acids. The chain's CDR3 is CASSQPYEQYF. CDR3 in DNA: TGTGCCAGCAGCCAACCATACGAGCAGTACTTC.

The CDR3 sequence: CASSPPLSGELFF. CDR3 bases: TGTGCCAGCTCACCCCCTTTGTCCGGGGAGCTGTTTTTT. This sequence joins TRBV18 and TRBJ2-2; the D is unclear. This CDR3 has 13 amino acids. CDR1 and CDR2 (germline): KGHSH, LQKENI. V was shortened by 3 bases and J by 6 bases, with 8 bases between the two germline ends.

This sequence joins TRBV9 and TRBJ2-7; D gene uncertain. The CDR3 extends over 14 amino acids. Germline CDR1 is SGDLS and CDR2 is YYNGEE. Between the trimmed V and J ends, which lost 3 bases and 9 bases, there was a span of 19 bases. CDR3 amino acids: CASSAPAKGTVQYF. CDR3 nucleotides: TGTGCCAGCAGCGCGCCCGCTAAGGGCACGGTGCAGTACTTC.

J is TRBJ2-7 and V is TRBV7-9; tentative D call: TRBD1 (5 bases). Germline-derived CDR1 and CDR2 are SEHNR and FQNEAQ (reference sequence). The CDR3 covers 14 residues. V dropped 5 bases and J dropped 2 bases, with 13 bases sitting between them. CDR3 amino acids: CASSQGAAPYEQYF. As DNA, the CDR3 is TGTGCCAGCAGCCAAGGGGCAGCCCCCTACGAGCAGTACTTC.

The chain combines TRBV28 with TRBJ1-1; D unclear. From germline, CDR1 is MDHEN and CDR2 SYDVKM. V lost 5 bases and J lost 1, with 11 bases in between. This CDR3 comprises 14 residues. The CDR3 coding sequence is TGTGCCAGCAGTCCAGTACCGGAGAACACTGAAGCTTTCTTT. Translating it yields CASSPVPENTEAFF.

V is TRBV18 and J is TRBJ2-5, with a possible D match to TRBD1 (5 bases). The CDR3 contains 14 residues. Between the trimmed V and J ends, which lost 3 bases and 3 bases, there was a span of 11 bases. Germline-derived CDR1 and CDR2 are KGHSH and LQKENI. The CDR3 sequence: CASSPSRAEETQYF. The CDR3 nucleotides are TGTGCCAGCTCACCCAGCAGGGCTGAAGAGACCCAGTACTTC. The whole variable domain, remainder taken from reference TRBV18 and TRBJ2-5, is NAGVMQNPRHLVRRRGQEARLRCSPMKGHSHVYWYRQLPEEGLKFMVYLQKENIIDESGMPKERFSAEFPKEGPSILRIQQVVRGDSAAYFCASSPSRAEETQYFGPGTRLLVL.

V gene TRBV7-9 combines with J gene TRBJ2-3, with 9 bases that match TRBD2. CDR3 size: 15 residues. Losses at the gene ends were 4 bases for V and 4 bases for J; bases not matched to a gene: 6. Germline V lookup: CDR1 SEHNR, CDR2 FQNEAQ (reference sequence). The chain's CDR3 is CASSSGTSNADTQYF. CDR3 nucleotide sequence: TGTGCCAGCAGCTCCGGGACTAGCAACGCAGATACGCAGTATTTT.